The 12 T cell receptor beta chains below were found in one sample sequenced in a study of T cells in localized non-small cell lung cancer. TCRdb keeps only in-frame clones here, not all; method: immunoSEQ multiplex PCR. The sample lists some 41,000 clones, roughly nine tenths occurring once. Sample: PBMCs, taken before any cancer treatment. The origin of the receptors is a woman aged 35 to 75 with stage II lung adenocarcinoma.

V and J are TRBV5-1 and TRBJ2-7; D possibly corresponds to TRBD2 (5 bases). CDR1 is SGHRS, CDR2 YFSETQ, per germline. The V gene lost 7 bases and the J gene lost 4 bases, with 18 bases spanning the gap. This CDR3 contains 14 residues. The CDR3 DNA reads as TGCGCCAGCGGGGAAACGGGATCTCGGTACGAGCAGTACTTC. It codes for CASGETGSRYEQYF.

The V and J genes are TRBV10-2 and TRBJ1-2; unclear D gene. The ends were cut back, 0 bases at V and 6 bases at J, with 11 bases in the middle. This CDR3 has 14 amino acids. Looked up from germline, CDR1 is WSHSY and CDR2 is SAAADI. The CDR3 DNA is TGCGCCAGCAGTGAGTCCCTTCAGAGGCATGGCTACACCTTC. Amino acid sequence: CASSESLQRHGYTF.

This rearrangement joins TRBV4-1 to TRBJ2-2; the D is unclear. Between the trimmed V and J ends, which lost 0 bases and 2 bases, there was a span of 16 bases. CDR3 length: 18 amino acids. Looked up from germline, CDR1 is MGHRA and CDR2 is YSYEKL. CDR3 coding DNA: TGCGCCAGCAGCCAAGAGCCCCTGGGTGGGGATAACACCGGGGAGCTGTTTTTT. This gives the protein CASSQEPLGGDNTGELFF.

This rearrangement joins TRBV27 to TRBJ2-1; TRBD2 matches 12 bases. This CDR3 comprises 19 residues. The V and J ends lost 0 bases and 9 bases, in that order; junction bases with no gene match: 15. Germline V gene data show CDR1 as MNHEY and CDR2 as SMNVEV (reference sequence). The CDR3 sequence: CASSLSSDRLAGEVTEQFF. The CDR3 DNA follows: TGTGCCAGCAGTTTATCCTCCGACCGACTAGCGGGAGAGGTAACTGAGCAGTTCTTC.

The chain links TRBV18 to TRBJ1-6, with D possibly being TRBD1 (6 bases). CDR3 length equals 16 residues. Germline-derived CDR1 and CDR2 are KGHSH and LQKENI. The ends were cut back, 3 bases at V and 0 bases at J, with 9 bases in the middle. CDR3 nucleotides: TGTGCCAGCTCACCCACAGGGAGCTCCTATAATTCACCCCTCCACTTT. It translates to CASSPTGSSYNSPLHF.

The chain is built from TRBV11-3 and TRBJ2-3, with D unresolved. The V and J ends lost 2 bases and 5 bases respectively, with 8 bases between them. Germline loops: CDR1 SGHNT, CDR2 YENEEA. This CDR3 comprises 13 residues. CDR3 DNA sequence: TGTGCCAGCAGCTTAATGGGAAAAGATACGCAGTATTTT. Translation gives CASSLMGKDTQYF.

This chain uses TRBV7-6 with TRBJ2-2, with 8 bases fitting TRBD1. Germline assignment: CDR1 SGHVS and CDR2 FNYEAQ. Trimming at V came to 8 bases and at J to 6 bases, leaving 5 bases not matched to a gene. This CDR3 region has 13 residues. The CDR3 bases are TGTGCCAGCCACAGGGGGAGTCCCGGGGAGCTGTTTTTT. Its protein is CASHRGSPGELFF.

This chain joins TRBV9 and TRBJ1-1; D perhaps matches TRBD1 (6 bases). The V gene's germline CDR1 is SGDLS and CDR2 YYNGEE. The CDR3 runs 15 residues. Trimming removed 0 bases from V and 7 bases from J, with 16 bases in between. The CDR3 sequence is CASSVVAGRQVEAFF. Here the CDR3 DNA reads TGTGCCAGCAGCGTAGTAGCAGGGAGACAGGTTGAAGCTTTCTTT. Using reference TRBV9 and TRBJ1-1 for the parts outside the CDR3, the full variable domain is DSGVTQTPKHLITATGQRVTLRCSPRSGDLSVYWYQQSLDQGLQFLIQYYNGEERAKGNILERFSAQQFPDLHSELNLSSLELGDSALYFCASSVVAGRQVEAFFGQGTRLTVV.

In its sample, this clone was seen once. The chain joins TRBV19 to TRBJ1-5; 7 bases are a match to TRBD1. Germline assignment: CDR1 LNHDA and CDR2 SQIVND (reference sequence). V gave up 9 bases and J gave up 2 bases; unmatched junction bases: 7. The length of the CDR3 is 14 residues. CDR3 nucleotide sequence: TGTGCCAGCCACAGGGGATCTGGCAATCAGCCCCAGCATTTT. Translated, it gives CASHRGSGNQPQHF.

The V call is TRBV28, the J call TRBJ1-3; perhaps TRBD1 as D (5 bases). Germline values: CDR1 MDHEN, CDR2 SYDVKM. V gave up 5 bases and J gave up 3 bases, with 20 bases separating them. This CDR3 contains 17 residues. The CDR3 region is CASSPWGGLLGGNTIYF. CDR3 coding DNA: TGTGCCAGCAGTCCCTGGGGGGGTCTTTTAGGTGGAAACACCATATATTTT.

The V call is TRBV19, the J call TRBJ1-1; no clear D. This CDR3 is 13 amino acids long. Germline V gene sequence: CDR1 LNHDA, CDR2 SQIVND (reference sequence). Trimming left V 5 bases short and J 2 bases short, with 9 bases between. The CDR3, as DNA: TGTGCCAGTAGTCCTTGGGGTAACACTGAAGCTTTCTTT. This sequence encodes CASSPWGNTEAFF. The full variable domain, completed using reference TRBV19 and TRBJ1-1, is DGGITQSPKYLFRKEGQNVTLSCEQNLNHDAMYWYRQDPGQGLRLIYYSQIVNDFQKGDIAEGYSVSREKKESFPLTVTSAQKNPTAFYLCASSPWGNTEAFFGQGTRLTVV.

This chain uses TRBV11-2 with TRBJ2-5, with TRBD1 matching 9 bases. The V segment lost 2 bases and the J segment 4 bases; nucleotides outside the gene matches: 5. This CDR3 contains 15 residues. Germline-derived CDR1 and CDR2 are SGHAT and FQNNGV. The DNA for the CDR3 is TGTGCCAGCAGCTTAATGGGACAGGGACCAGAGACCCAGTACTTC. Translation gives CASSLMGQGPETQYF.